This T cell receptor beta chain was sequenced during a study of OX40 agonist ivuxolimab in advanced cancers. For the wider study: Ivuxolimab, which targeted the costimulatory receptor OX40 (CD134), was an agonistic, fully human IgG2 monoclonal antibody. Partial responses were achieved by three dose-escalation patients, of whom one had hepatocellular carcinoma and two had cutaneous melanoma. Of the 50 or so patients in dose escalation, some 20 had hepatocellular carcinoma, around 15 had melanoma, 9 had renal cell carcinoma and 9 had head and neck cancer. Patients were allowed to have had prior anti-PD-1, anti-PD-L1 or anti-CTLA-4 therapy, and 40% of the dose-escalation patients had been treated with checkpoint inhibitors. Intravenous ivuxolimab was administered to patients every 2 weeks at six dose levels: 0.01, 0.1, 0.3, 1.5, 3 and 10 mg/kg. The point of sequencing TCRbeta in the periphery was to test whether ivuxolimab changed TCR sequence diversity and drove clonal T-cell expansion. In the dose-escalation cohort, around 80% of patients were male, and the mean age was roughly 60 years with a range of about 20 to 79. The monotherapy dose-escalation portion (N of about 50 patients) of the phase I ivuxolimab trial is reported in the paper. Overall study results and their limits: In the 0.1-3.0 mg/kg groups, partial responders had among the lowest normalized peripheral clonal expansion, particularly in CD8+ T cells. Low levels of normalized T-cell clonal expansion were also seen in some patients who did not respond. Which antigens the clonally expanded peripheral T cells were specific for was not determined. At doses of 0.1 to 3.0 mg/kg, clonal expansion of both CD4+ and CD8+ T cells in blood was seen between baseline and week 6. After ivuxolimab, CD8+ T cells had more expanded clones than CD4+ T cells on average.

The trial excluded patients who had a history of autoimmune disease or who were on systemic immunosuppression. Peripheral blood for TCR sequencing was collected from all dose cohorts at baseline, on cycle 4 day 1, and on cycle 7 day 1. Samples came from an open-label, multicenter, first-in-human phase I dose-escalation trial of ivuxolimab. Adults with locally advanced or metastatic melanoma, renal cell, hepatocellular, or head and neck squamous cell carcinoma were enrolled in the trial. CD4+ and CD8+ T cells were sorted separately from peripheral blood before TCR sequencing. As concerns this clone: Its recognized antigen is unknown. Base qualities are not provided; no much larger clone lies one nucleotide away.

For sequencing of the TCRbeta CDR3 region, genomic DNA was extracted from the sorted cells. TCRbeta CDR3 regions were sequenced using the immunoSEQ Assay. TCRdb took over this immuneACCESS table, retaining in-frame rearrangements with V and J assigned. Such tables are incomplete; in checked studies, under half of the missing clones stem from an unresolved V gene, and the remainder is unexplained. For this sample the table gives over 15,000 clones, of which 86% were detected only once. The ten largest clones represent roughly 0.7% of the sample. Trimming leaves V shorter by 6 bases and J shorter by 11 bases, with the junction holding 2 bases beyond the gene matches. The CDR3, from cysteine to phenylalanine, totals 12 residues. The read is trimmed to its CDR3 DNA, 36 bases read in frame from base 1. The germline V gene supplies CDR1 SNHLY and CDR2 FYNNEI.

The TCR originated in an adult with an advanced solid tumor such as melanoma, head and neck, liver or kidney cancer. The sample was CD4+ or CD8+ T cells sorted from blood, taken in a trial of the OX40 agonist ivuxolimab. The sequence links TRBV2 to TRBJ2-3, with 13 bases in between that match TRBD2. The bases are TGTGCCAGCAGAGGACTAGCGGGGGTGCAGTATTTT. Its translation is CASRGLAGVQYF.